These 12 T cell receptor beta chains share one sample of origin, sequenced in a study of blood T cell repertoires in COVID-19. Libraries were prepared by immunoSEQ multiplex PCR; TCRdb keeps only in-frame clonotypes and omits some of them. The table includes 250,000 to 300,000 clones, approximately 83% detected once. The sequencing sample was made of PBMCs or T cells enriched from blood (not recorded which). Receptor source: a woman aged 50 to 65 who had recovered from COVID-19.

The rearrangement joins TRBV25-1 to TRBJ2-5; 9 nucleotides match TRBD1. The ends lost 6 bases at V and 2 bases at J; junction bases unmatched: 4. This CDR3 comprises 14 residues. From germline, CDR1 is MGHDK and CDR2 SYGVNS. DNA for the CDR3: TGTGCCAGCAGGGGACAGGGATCGCAAGAGACCCAGTACTTC. This translates into CASRGQGSQETQYF.

J is TRBJ2-2 and V is TRBV24-1, with a possible D match to TRBD2 (6 bases). Deletions cut 1 base from V and 7 bases from J, with 15 bases between. The length of the CDR3 is 16 residues. The germline V gene encodes CDR1 KGHDR and CDR2 SFDVKD. CDR3 nucleotide sequence: TGTGCCACCAGTGATTTTTGGGAGGTGAAGAACGGGGAGCTGTTTTTT. Its translation is CATSDFWEVKNGELFF.

V is TRBV28 and J is TRBJ1-1, with TRBD1 matching 7 bases. J lost 0 bases, V lost 11 bases, and 9 bases had no gene match. CDR3 size: 14 residues. Germline assignment: CDR1 MDHEN and CDR2 SYDVKM. The CDR3: CASRTGGLNTEAFF. The CDR3 bases are TGTGCCTCAAGGACAGGTGGTTTGAACACTGAAGCTTTCTTT.

V usage is TRBV6-6 and J usage is TRBJ2-7, with TRBD1 identical over 7 bases. With V trimmed by 2 bases and J by 0 bases, 7 bases remained unmatched. CDR3 size: 16 residues. Germline CDR1 reads MNHNY; CDR2 reads SVGAGI (reference sequence). The CDR3 sequence is CASSYLGTVASYEQYF. The CDR3 DNA follows: TGTGCCAGCAGTTACCTCGGGACAGTTGCCTCCTACGAGCAGTACTTC.

The chain uses TRBV27 and TRBJ1-1; D ambiguous. V lost 6 bases to trimming and J lost 6 bases, with 17 bases between them. The CDR3 loop spans 14 amino acids. Germline values: CDR1 MNHEY, CDR2 SMNVEV (reference sequence). The CDR3 loop is CASRRGGGGAEAFF. DNA for the CDR3: TGTGCCAGCAGACGCGGTGGTGGAGGCGCTGAAGCTTTCTTT.

This clone appeared a single time. The rearrangement links TRBV6-5 to TRBJ1-4, with a possible D match to TRBD1 (5 bases). This CDR3 region has 14 residues. Trimming removed 4 bases from V and 8 bases from J, with 14 bases in between. From germline, CDR1 is MNHEY and CDR2 SVGAGI. CDR3 nucleotide sequence: TGTGCCAGCAGTTCCTTGGGGCGACCCGAAAAACTGTTTTTT. Translated: CASSSLGRPEKLFF.

This chain links TRBV10-1 with TRBJ2-3; D perhaps matches TRBD1 (8 bases). V lost 3 bases and J lost 3, with 16 bases in between. The CDR3 contains 16 residues. Germline CDR1 reads WNHNN; CDR2 reads SYGVQD (reference sequence). In DNA form, the CDR3 reads TGCGCCAGCAGTGAAGAAGGACAGGGAGGGACAGATACGCAGTATTTT. It yields the protein CASSEEGQGGTDTQYF.

J is TRBJ1-2 and V is TRBV27, with 9 positions matching TRBD1. CDR1 is MNHEY, CDR2 SMNVEV, per germline (reference sequence). V lost 5 bases and J lost 4; bases outside the gene matches: 11. The CDR3 is 16 amino acids. CDR3 bases: TGTGCCAGCAGTCCGGGACAGGGAACTTCATTCTATGGCTACACCTTC. This gives the protein CASSPGQGTSFYGYTF.

This clone was picked up one time. The V call is TRBV11-3, the J call TRBJ2-3; TRBD1 is a possible D gene (6 bases). Per the germline V gene, CDR1 is SGHNT and CDR2 is YENEEA. The CDR3 runs to 13 residues. Trimming shortened V by 3 bases and J by 3 bases, and 7 bases separated the two germline ends. This chain's CDR3 is CASSFTGTDTQYF. As DNA, the CDR3 is TGTGCCAGCAGCTTTACAGGGACAGATACGCAGTATTTT.

V gene TRBV18 combines with J gene TRBJ1-3, with 10 bases aligning to TRBD1. Looked up from germline, CDR1 is KGHSH and CDR2 is LQKENI. V lost 2 bases, J lost 2 bases, and 9 bases stayed unmatched. The CDR3 is 18 residues long. The CDR3 DNA reads TGTGCCAGCTCACCATACCAAACCGGGACAGGGGCTGGAAACACCATATATTTT. Protein: CASSPYQTGTGAGNTIYF.

This CDR3 is CASSSGQGLHSGNTIYF. As DNA, the CDR3 is TGTGCCAGCAGCTCGGGACAGGGGCTCCACTCTGGAAACACCATATATTTT. The V call is TRBV5-4, the J call TRBJ1-3; TRBD1 matches 10 bases. The CDR3 has 17 amino acids. V shed 3 bases, J shed 0 bases, and the junction held 6 bases outside the gene matches. Germline CDR1 SGHNT, CDR2 YYREEE (reference sequence).

The rearrangement uses TRBV27 and TRBJ2-7; 7 bases line up with TRBD2. V trimming: 3 bases; J trimming: 1 base; junction bases outside the gene matches: 3. Looked up from germline, CDR1 is MNHEY and CDR2 is SMNVEV (reference sequence). The CDR3 has 14 residues. CDR3 DNA sequence: TGTGCCAGCAGTTTTAGCGGGCGATCCTACGAGCAGTACTTC. Its protein is CASSFSGRSYEQYF.